The 20 T cell receptor beta chains listed next were all sequenced from one sample in a study of early T cells in non-severe SARS-CoV-2 infection. TCRdb redid the calling of the 5' RACE reads with MiXCR, one entry per CDR3 protein. The sample shows 85,000 to 100,000 distinct CDR3 sequences, 16% of them seen only once. The sample here was whole blood, taken at baseline. Source of these receptors: an adult who was a healthcare worker with PCR-confirmed SARS-CoV-2 infection or an uninfected control (not recorded which).

This clonotype was seen more than once but under ten times. The chain couples TRBV7-9 to TRBJ1-4; a possible D gene is TRBD1 (6 bases). Trimming cost V 5 bases and J 5 bases, with 15 bases left between them. The V gene's germline CDR1 is SEHNR and CDR2 FQNEAQ (reference sequence). This CDR3 contains 15 residues. CDR3 region: CASSPRRGGNEKLFF. CDR3 coding DNA: TGTGCCAGCAGCCCCCGGAGAGGGGGAAATGAAAAACTGTTTTTT.

The CDR3, as DNA: TGTGCCAGCTCACCGATGGCTAACACTGAAGCTTTCTTT. This translates into CASSPMANTEAFF. This rearrangement joins TRBV18 to TRBJ1-1; no firm D call. Germline assignment: CDR1 KGHSH and CDR2 LQKENI. CDR3 length: 13 amino acids. V was pared by 3 bases and J by 2 bases, with 7 bases between.

The chain combines TRBV6-5 with TRBJ2-1; 8 bases match TRBD2. The V segment lost 3 bases and the J segment 3 bases; nucleotides outside the gene matches: 10. The germline gives CDR1 MNHEY, CDR2 SVGAGI. The CDR3 consists of 17 residues. The CDR3 DNA is TGTGCCAGCAGTTATGGCGGGAGGAACCCACTCTACAATGAGCAGTTCTTC. Translating it yields CASSYGGRNPLYNEQFF.

This clonotype was recorded many times. The DNA for the CDR3 is TGTGCCAGCAGTGACTCGATCGTAGATACGCAGTATTTT. Encoded protein: CASSDSIVDTQYF. V is TRBV6-4 and J is TRBJ2-3; D unresolved. Germline V gene lookup returns CDR1 MRHNA and CDR2 SNTAGT. The length of the CDR3 is 13 residues. V was shortened by 0 bases and J by 5 bases, with 6 bases between the two germline ends.

The V call is TRBV12-3 or TRBV12-4, the J call TRBJ2-1, with 7 nucleotides matching TRBD1. The length of the CDR3 is 15 residues. Trimming took 10 bases from V and 2 from J; bases not matched to a gene: 11. The CDR3 protein is CATTGGQTPYNEQFF. The CDR3, as DNA: TGTGCCACTACTGGGGGACAGACCCCCTACAATGAGCAGTTCTTC.

This clonotype was observed a handful of times. The chain joins TRBV18 to TRBJ2-7, with D possibly matching TRBD2 (6 bases). The V gene lost 2 bases and the J gene lost 1 base, with 15 bases spanning the gap. This CDR3 is built from 16 residues. Germline V gives CDR1 KGHSH, CDR2 LQKENI. The CDR3 loop reads CASSPAGYQSSYEQYF. The DNA of the CDR3 is TGTGCCAGCTCACCAGCGGGGTACCAATCTTCCTACGAGCAGTACTTC.

This clonotype was observed at least ten times. This rearrangement joins TRBV2 to TRBJ2-2, with D perhaps being TRBD1 or TRBD2 (5 bases each). The CDR3 spans 15 residues. V lost 6 bases and J lost 6, with 17 bases in between. CDR1 SNHLY and CDR2 FYNNEI come from the germline V gene. This CDR3 is CASSPPGQGAGELFF. CDR3 DNA sequence: TGTGCCAGCAGCCCACCGGGGCAAGGCGCCGGGGAGCTGTTTTTT.

This rearrangement joins TRBV7-6 to TRBJ2-1; D not resolved. Trimming pared 3 bases from V and 5 bases from J, leaving 11 bases between. The V gene's germline CDR1 is SGHVS and CDR2 FNYEAQ. This CDR3 has 14 amino acids. The CDR3 spells CASSFRRANNEQFF. CDR3 nucleotide sequence: TGTGCCAGCAGCTTCAGACGGGCTAACAATGAGCAGTTCTTC.

Ten or more counts support this clonotype. The chain carries TRBV30 and TRBJ2-3; TRBD2 matches 7 bases. Germline-derived CDR1 and CDR2 are GTSNPN and SVGIG (reference sequence). The CDR3 totals 15 residues. After removal of 4 bases from V and 2 bases from J, the junction contained 9 bases not matched to a gene. This chain's CDR3 is CAWTRLGGVTDTQYF. In DNA, the CDR3 is TGTGCCTGGACCCGACTTGGGGGGGTCACAGATACGCAGTATTTT.

This clonotype was counted between two and nine times. This chain connects TRBV4-3 to TRBJ2-1; no reliable D call. There are 18 residues in the CDR3. V lost 0 bases, J lost 0 bases, and 15 bases lay in between. Per the germline V gene, CDR1 is LGHNA and CDR2 is YSLEER. In nucleotides, the CDR3 is TGCGCCAGCAGCCAAGATCATGGAGCGCAGAGCTCCTACAATGAGCAGTTCTTC. This sequence encodes CASSQDHGAQSSYNEQFF.

This clonotype was seen more than once but under ten times. The gene calls are TRBV12-3 or TRBV12-4 and TRBJ1-1; no clear D. The CDR3 contains 15 residues. Trimming cost V 1 base and J 1 base, with 10 bases left between them. The CDR3 bases are TGTGCCAGCAGTTTAGGAGACGGCCGGAACACTGAAGCTTTCTTT. Its translation is CASSLGDGRNTEAFF.

This clonotype was detected many times. V and J are TRBV20-1 and TRBJ2-7; 10 nucleotides match TRBD2. The V and J ends lost 0 bases and 4 bases, in that order; junction bases with no gene match: 15. CDR3 length: 18 residues. Germline CDR1 is DFQATT and CDR2 is SNEGSKA (reference sequence). The CDR3 protein is CSARDYASGSLRSYEQYF. The CDR3 DNA follows: TGCAGTGCTAGAGATTATGCTAGCGGGAGTCTTCGATCTTACGAGCAGTACTTC.

This sequence joins TRBV15 and TRBJ1-3; D ambiguous. This CDR3 contains 16 residues. Trimming took 1 base from V and 6 from J, leaving 16 bases between them. Per the germline V gene, CDR1 is LNHNV and CDR2 is YYDKDF (reference sequence). The CDR3 is CATSRGGNRAENTIYF. The CDR3, as DNA: TGTGCCACCAGCAGAGGCGGGAACAGAGCTGAAAACACCATATATTTT.

This clonotype was detected only a few times. The chain is built from TRBV4-3 and TRBJ2-7, with TRBD2 matching over 12 bases. This CDR3 has 18 residues. The trim removed 1 base at V and 1 base at J, leaving 8 bases unmatched. Germline V CDR1 and CDR2: LGHNA, YSLEER. CDR3 nucleotide sequence: TGCGCCAGCAGCCAAGGCGGACTAGGGACTAGCGGGTCCTACGAGCAGTACTTC. It specifies CASSQGGLGTSGSYEQYF.

The CDR3 sequence: CASSLMVNTGELFF. CDR3 nucleotides: TGTGCCAGCAGCTTAATGGTGAACACCGGGGAGCTGTTTTTT. J is TRBJ2-2 and V is TRBV7-3, with no clear D. The CDR3 loop spans 14 amino acids. Germline V gene sequence: CDR1 SGHTA, CDR2 FQGTGA. The V gene lost 1 base and the J gene lost 1 base, with 4 bases spanning the gap.

The chain uses TRBV20-1 and TRBJ2-7, with D perhaps being TRBD1 or TRBD2 (5 bases each). There are 14 residues in the CDR3. Looked up from germline, CDR1 is DFQATT and CDR2 is SNEGSKA (reference sequence). The V end lost 0 bases, the J end lost 4 bases, and 13 bases lay between the germline ends. This CDR3 reads CSARETGTEYEQYF. The CDR3 region has the DNA TGCAGTGCTAGAGAAACCGGGACCGAGTACGAGCAGTACTTC.

This clonotype was seen a handful of times. This rearrangement joins TRBV6-6 to TRBJ1-4; possibly TRBD1 for D (5 bases). This CDR3 has 16 residues. Germline CDR1 is MNHNY and CDR2 is SVGAGI (reference sequence). The V end lost 0 bases, the J end lost 5 bases, and 13 bases lay between the germline ends. The CDR3 DNA reads TGTGCCAGCAGTTACTCTCCCCGGGGCCTCAATGAAAAACTGTTTTTT. This sequence encodes CASSYSPRGLNEKLFF.

The chain is built from TRBV12-3 or TRBV12-4 and TRBJ2-1; 8 bases map to TRBD1. The V and J ends lost 5 bases and 3 bases, in that order; junction bases with no gene match: 9. The CDR3 is made up of 16 amino acids. CDR3 in DNA: TGTGCCAGCAGTCCCGGACAGGGCAAGAGCTACAATGAGCAGTTCTTC. Protein: CASSPGQGKSYNEQFF.

The rearrangement links TRBV7-8 to TRBJ1-1; 7 bases match TRBD1. With 5 bases clipped from V and 8 bases from J, the junction kept 5 bases outside the gene matches. Germline V gene data show CDR1 as SGHVS and CDR2 as FQNEAQ. The CDR3 runs 12 residues. The CDR3, as DNA: TGTGCCAGCAGCACAGGGACAGCCGAAGCTTTCTTT. Translating it yields CASSTGTAEAFF.

This rearrangement joins TRBV12-3 or TRBV12-4 to TRBJ2-4; D may be TRBD2 (6 bases). CDR3 length equals 13 residues. V lost 7 bases and J 8 bases, leaving 15 bases between the germline ends. CDR3 in DNA: TGTGCCAGCACCGCCGGTGGAGGGCACATTCAGTACTTC. It codes for CASTAGGGHIQYF.